This T cell receptor (beta chain) originates from a study of cytomegalovirus exposure and HLA in healthy donors. This clone has a handful of counts. Antigen unknown. Germline lookup yields CDR1 MNHEY and CDR2 SVGAGI. This CDR3 spans 14 amino acids. Trimming took off 8 bases at V and 7 bases at J, with 17 bases between the two ends. Broader study findings: Listed as cytomegalovirus-associated were 170 or so TCR beta chains. Most TCR sequences were seen very rarely across donors, but some public TCRs occurred in many. Serostatus for CMV was the only available immune exposure information.

The PCR had 60 Vbeta and 13 Jbeta primers. Only in-frame clones appear in the TCRdb table, and some are missing; sequencing was by immunoSEQ multiplex PCR. In the table there are 170,000 or so clones, roughly 80% of which are singletons. The sequenced material came from PBMCs. The gene calls are TRBV6-5 and TRBJ1-4, with D possibly matching TRBD1 (5 bases). The source is a man younger than 35 in good health and CMV-seronegative. The CDR3 coding sequence is TGTGCCAGCTCGGGGGAACGGATGCGTGAAAAACTGTTTTTT. Residues: CASSGERMREKLFF.